These 20 T cell receptor beta chains originate from one sample sequenced in a study of T cell repertoires in cytomegalovirus infection. One entry per CDR3 protein results from TCRdb running MiXCR on the reads. The table records some 220,000 distinct CDR3 sequences, more than 9% of them present only once. Sequenced material: PBMCs. Receptors originate from a human donor in good health (CMV status not recorded). Some clones in this sample may be carry-over from other donors' samples.

This clonotype was observed a handful of times. The chain recombines TRBV19 with TRBJ2-1, with TRBD2 matching 9 bases. This CDR3 spans 19 amino acids. Germline V CDR1 and CDR2: LNHDA, SQIVND (reference sequence). The junction had 12 bases not matched to a gene; V was cut back by 3 bases and J by 0 bases. CDR3 in DNA: TGTGCCAGTAGTATTGGAGGGGGGCTAGCGGGGCCCTCCTACAATGAGCAGTTCTTC. Amino acid sequence: CASSIGGGLAGPSYNEQFF.

This clonotype appeared a few times. This chain links TRBV29-1 with TRBJ1-2; TRBD1 might be the D (5 bases). V was pared by 7 bases and J by 7 bases, with 16 bases between. Germline V gives CDR1 SQVTM, CDR2 ANQGSEA. The CDR3 is 12 residues long. CDR3 amino acids: CSGLIGGGGYTF. DNA of the CDR3: TGCAGCGGATTGATTGGGGGAGGTGGCTACACCTTC.

This chain uses TRBV20-1 with TRBJ2-1, with no clear D. The germline V gene has CDR1 DFQATT and CDR2 SNEGSKA (reference sequence). The CDR3 covers 15 residues. The ends were cut back, 7 bases at V and 4 bases at J, with 20 bases in the middle. CDR3 DNA: TGCAGTGAGGGTCCCACCACCAGAGCTTACAATGAGCAGTTCTTC. Translating gives CSEGPTTRAYNEQFF.

This clonotype was found a few times. The chain links TRBV20-1 to TRBJ2-7, with D hard to call. Trimming left V 6 bases short and J 2 bases short, with 17 bases between. The length of the CDR3 is 14 residues. Germline V CDR1 and CDR2: DFQATT, SNEGSKA (reference sequence). For the CDR3, the DNA is TGCAGTGCACCCGCCCTCTTCGACCCCTACGAGCAGTACTTC. Its protein is CSAPALFDPYEQYF.

The chain links TRBV2 to TRBJ1-5; 7 nucleotides align to TRBD1. Germline CDR1 SNHLY, CDR2 FYNNEI. J gave up 2 bases and V 4 bases, and 5 bases lay outside the gene matches. The CDR3 spans 15 residues. CDR3 amino acids: CASSGDRFGNQPQHF. The CDR3 nucleotides are TGTGCCAGCAGTGGGGACAGATTCGGCAATCAGCCCCAGCATTTT.

This clonotype showed up many times. V usage is TRBV7-2 and J usage is TRBJ1-1, with 8 bases that match TRBD1. V lost 6 bases to trimming and J lost 5 bases; unmatched junction nucleotides: 8. The CDR3 consists of 14 residues. The germline V gene has CDR1 SGHTA and CDR2 FQGNSA. The CDR3 reads CASSFQGAGTEAFF. The CDR3 coding sequence is TGTGCCAGCAGTTTCCAGGGGGCTGGAACTGAAGCTTTCTTT.

In this sample, this clonotype turned up a few times. This chain connects TRBV20-1 to TRBJ2-1; TRBD2 might be the D (6 bases). The CDR3 has 16 residues. V was clipped by 2 bases and J by 7 bases, with 21 bases between them. Germline V lookup: CDR1 DFQATT, CDR2 SNEGSKA (reference sequence). In DNA form, the CDR3 reads TGCAGTGCTAGACGGACCTTTGGAGGGCCGGTTAATGAGCAGTTCTTC. This codes for CSARRTFGGPVNEQFF.

The V and J genes are TRBV27 and TRBJ2-6; the match to TRBD1 covers 11 bases. V lost 8 bases and J lost 2; bases outside the gene matches: 5. The CDR3 spans 16 residues. CDR1 MNHEY and CDR2 SMNVEV come from the germline V gene (reference sequence). The CDR3 here is CASRTGGSPGANVLTF. The CDR3 DNA reads as TGTGCCAGCCGGACAGGGGGCAGTCCTGGGGCCAACGTCCTGACTTTC.

The chain combines TRBV12-3 or TRBV12-4 with TRBJ2-1, with 8 bases lining up with TRBD2. V shed 5 bases, J shed 4 bases, and the junction held 13 bases outside the gene matches. This CDR3 spans 17 amino acids. The CDR3 DNA reads TGTGCCAGCAGTCCCGCAATTCCGGGACTAGGTTACAATGAGCAGTTCTTC. Residues: CASSPAIPGLGYNEQFF.

This clonotype showed up many times. This chain uses TRBV5-1 with TRBJ2-7, with 8 bases lining up with TRBD1. The junction had 9 bases not matched to a gene; V was cut back by 4 bases and J by 6 bases. The CDR3 runs 14 residues. Germline V CDR1 and CDR2: SGHRS, YFSETQ. This CDR3 is CASSTGQDLGEQYF. CDR3 coding DNA: TGCGCCAGCAGCACGGGACAGGACTTGGGCGAGCAGTACTTC. Variable domain in full (rest from reference TRBV5-1 and TRBJ2-7): KAGVTQTPRYLIKTRGQQVTLSCSPISGHRSVSWYQQTPGQGLQFLFEYFSETQRNKGNFPGRFSGRQFSNSRSEMNVSTLELGDSALYLCASSTGQDLGEQYFGPGTRLTVT.

This clonotype appeared many times. The chain combines TRBV12-3 or TRBV12-4 with TRBJ2-5; TRBD1 matches at 8 bases. The CDR3 consists of 14 residues. Trimming cost V 6 bases and J 5 bases; bases outside gene matches: 8. The CDR3 loop reads CASSRDRGRETQYF. The DNA of the CDR3 is TGTGCCAGCAGCCGAGACAGGGGTCGGGAGACCCAGTACTTC.

The chain couples TRBV6-5 to TRBJ1-2; 7 bases are shared with TRBD1. Unmatched junction bases numbered 7, after V lost 5 bases and J lost 4 bases. The CDR3 has 14 residues. The germline V gene has CDR1 MNHEY and CDR2 SVGAGI. CDR3 protein: CASSPFRDSYGYTF. CDR3 DNA: TGTGCCAGCAGTCCATTCCGGGACAGCTATGGCTACACCTTC.

The CDR3 here is CAGNPDPTNEKLFF. The CDR3 DNA reads as TGTGCCGGGAACCCCGACCCTACTAATGAAAAACTGTTTTTT. The chain combines TRBV30 with TRBJ1-4; D unresolved. Germline loops: CDR1 GTSNPN, CDR2 SVGIG (reference sequence). V gave up 8 bases and J gave up 2 bases, with 15 bases separating them. The CDR3 totals 14 residues.

Remarks on this clonotype: One end of the junction varies from germline; a read error may be responsible. The V gene is TRBV29-1, the J gene TRBJ2-7; TRBD2 matches 14 bases. The CDR3 loop spans 12 amino acids. Germline CDR1 reads SQVTM; CDR2 reads ANQGSEA. CDR3 in DNA: TGCAGCGCTGGGACTAGCGGGAGTGAAACAAACTTC. Translation gives CSAGTSGSETNF.

This clonotype appeared many times. The chain uses TRBV4-3 and TRBJ2-7, with D possibly matching TRBD2 (6 bases). The CDR3 consists of 17 residues. Germline loops: CDR1 LGHNA, CDR2 YSLEER. Trimming pared 0 bases from V and 4 bases from J, leaving 19 bases between. This CDR3 is CASSQDRNSGPAYEQYF. Here the CDR3 DNA reads TGCGCCAGCAGCCAAGATCGGAATAGCGGCCCGGCTTACGAGCAGTACTTC.

At least ten counts were recorded for this clonotype. The chain employs TRBV7-2 and TRBJ2-3; D is unresolved. V lost 4 bases and J lost 4, with 15 bases in between. CDR1 is SGHTA and CDR2 is FQGNSA in the germline V gene. The CDR3 runs to 15 residues. CDR3 coding DNA: TGTGCCAGCAGCTCAAAAGGGCCAATGGCAGATACGCAGTATTTT. Translation: CASSSKGPMADTQYF. The full variable domain, in which reference TRBV7-2 and TRBJ2-3 provide the parts outside the CDR3, is GAGVSQSPSNKVTEKGKDVELRCDPISGHTALYWYRQSLGQGLEFLIYFQGNSAPDKSGLPSDRFSAERTGGSVSTLTIQRTQQEDSAVYLCASSSKGPMADTQYFGPGTRLTVL.

This clonotype was recorded at least ten times. The J gene is TRBJ2-2, the V gene TRBV28, with 10 positions matching TRBD2. The germline gives CDR1 MDHEN, CDR2 SYDVKM. V lost 4 bases, J lost 4 bases, and 6 bases stayed unmatched. The CDR3 spans 16 residues. CDR3 DNA: TGTGCCAGCAGTTCAACCGGGACTAGCGCCACCGGGGAGCTGTTTTTT. Residues: CASSSTGTSATGELFF.

This chain links TRBV28 with TRBJ2-1, with D possibly being TRBD1 (5 bases). V shed 10 bases and J shed 6 bases, with 19 bases lying between them. The CDR3 contains 14 residues. Germline CDR1 MDHEN, CDR2 SYDVKM. The DNA of the CDR3 is TGTGCCACCACGATATTCGCAGGGCCCAATGAGCAGTTCTTC. It encodes CATTIFAGPNEQFF.

This clonotype was counted at least ten times. V usage is TRBV6-2 or TRBV6-3 and J usage is TRBJ2-5; 7 nucleotides line up with TRBD1. This CDR3 contains 15 residues. The V gene's germline CDR1 is MNHEY and CDR2 SVGEGT. J was trimmed by 5 bases and V by 7 bases; bases with no gene match: 13. CDR3 sequence (DNA): TGTGCCAGCATCTACAGGGGCCAGGGTGACGAGACCCAGTACTTC. It yields the protein CASIYRGQGDETQYF.

This clonotype was seen a handful of times. The V and J genes are TRBV28 and TRBJ1-3, with 11 bases lining up with TRBD1. Germline V gene lookup returns CDR1 MDHEN and CDR2 SYDVKM. The ends lost 7 bases at V and 0 bases at J; junction bases unmatched: 14. This CDR3 contains 19 residues. CDR3 sequence reads: CASNEGGTGGSLSGNTIYF. CDR3 DNA sequence: TGTGCCAGCAACGAAGGGGGGACAGGGGGATCCCTCTCTGGAAACACCATATATTTT.